Presented here are 22 T cell receptor beta chains from one specimen sequenced in a study of T-cell reconstitution after alpha-beta-depleted transplantation in children. Unique molecular identifiers were incorporated during preparation of the TCRbeta library. Using its own MiXCR run on the PCR reads, TCRdb lists one record per CDR3 protein. This table has approximately 500,000 distinct CDR3 sequences, 27% appearing once. Here the sequenced sample was PBMCs, taken before TCRalphabeta/CD19-depleted stem cell transplant. Every receptor here comes from a boy younger than two with Wiskott-Aldrich syndrome, due to receive a stem cell transplant.

This clonotype has just a few counts. The chain carries TRBV7-2 and TRBJ1-1; D may be TRBD1 (5 bases). Germline CDR1 is SGHTA and CDR2 is FQGNSA. This CDR3 is built from 13 residues. V was pared by 4 bases and J by 5 bases, with 11 bases between. This CDR3 is CASSYSGGTEAFF. CDR3 bases: TGTGCCAGCAGCTATTCTGGGGGGACTGAAGCTTTCTTT.

The chain combines TRBV15 with TRBJ2-1; unclear D gene. The CDR3 length is 15 residues. Germline V gene lookup returns CDR1 LNHNV and CDR2 YYDKDF (reference sequence). V shed 0 bases and J shed 8 bases, with 14 bases lying between them. CDR3 nucleotides: TGTGCCACCAGCAGAGATGGGCTAAAAGCCCATGAGCAGTTCTTC. Translated: CATSRDGLKAHEQFF. The full variable domain, completed using reference TRBV15 and TRBJ2-1, is DAMVIQNPRYQVTQFGKPVTLSCSQTLNHNVMYWYQQKSSQAPKLLFHYYDKDFNNEADTPDNFQSRRPNTSFCFLDIRSPGLGDTAMYLCATSRDGLKAHEQFFGPGTRLTVL.

There are a few counts of this clonotype. The V and J genes are TRBV27 and TRBJ2-7, with 8 bases fitting TRBD2. Unmatched junction bases numbered 12, after V lost 5 bases and J lost 6 bases. Germline-derived CDR1 and CDR2 are MNHEY and SMNVEV (reference sequence). CDR3 length: 15 amino acids. The CDR3 nucleotides read TGTGCCAGCAGTCCCTACTCCTCGGGAGGGCTCGAGCAGTACTTC. Translated: CASSPYSSGGLEQYF.

Ten or more counts support this clonotype. J is TRBJ2-1 and V is TRBV10-3; 10 bases are shared with TRBD2. Germline CDR1 reads ENHRY; CDR2 reads SYGVKD. J gave up 7 bases and V 0 bases, and 6 bases lay outside the gene matches. The CDR3 totals 16 residues. CDR3 nucleotides: TGTGCCATCAGTGAGTCTTCCAGCGGGAGGGTAAATGAGCAGTTCTTC. Its protein is CAISESSSGRVNEQFF.

This chain links TRBV7-2 with TRBJ2-5, with D perhaps TRBD1 (6 bases). The CDR3 has 13 residues. V was pared by 5 bases and J by 5 bases, with 12 bases between. CDR1 is SGHTA and CDR2 is FQGNSA in the germline V gene. The CDR3: CASSQIRGETQYF. CDR3 coding DNA: TGTGCCAGCAGCCAAATAAGGGGGGAGACCCAGTACTTC. Full variable domain (rest looked up from reference TRBV7-2 and TRBJ2-5): GAGVSQSPSNKVTEKGKDVELRCDPISGHTALYWYRQSLGQGLEFLIYFQGNSAPDKSGLPSDRFSAERTGGSVSTLTIQRTQQEDSAVYLCASSQIRGETQYFGPGTRLLVL.

This sequence joins TRBV24-1 and TRBJ2-1; 9 bases match TRBD1. Germline loops: CDR1 KGHDR, CDR2 SFDVKD. Germline trimming cut 2 bases from V and 3 bases from J; bases unmatched to any gene: 4. The CDR3 sequence is 16 residues long. CDR3 in amino acids: CATSDWTGDSYNEQFF. The CDR3 DNA follows: TGTGCCACCAGTGATTGGACAGGGGACAGCTACAATGAGCAGTTCTTC.

The table lists this clonotype with a few counts. This chain uses TRBV7-2 with TRBJ2-2; no clear D gene. Germline CDR1 reads SGHTA; CDR2 reads FQGNSA. Trimming removed 5 bases from V and 1 base from J, with 11 bases in between. The CDR3 loop spans 15 amino acids. CDR3 loop: CASSPYPVNTGELFF. In DNA, the CDR3 is TGTGCCAGCAGCCCTTACCCGGTGAACACCGGGGAGCTGTTTTTT.

This clonotype was found a few times. This sequence joins TRBV12-3 or TRBV12-4 and TRBJ2-2, with 8 bases identical to TRBD2. This CDR3 comprises 15 residues. Unmatched junction bases numbered 10, after V lost 3 bases and J lost 10 bases. CDR3 amino acids: CASSFMAAGAVELFF. CDR3 sequence (DNA): TGTGCCAGCAGTTTTATGGCAGCGGGAGCGGTGGAGCTGTTTTTT.

This chain uses TRBV20-1 with TRBJ2-3; the match to TRBD2 covers 8 bases. The CDR3 is 15 amino acids. Per germline, CDR1 DFQATT and CDR2 SNEGSKA (reference sequence). Trimming cost V 6 bases and J 1 base; bases outside gene matches: 9. DNA for the CDR3: TGCAGTGCAAACCACCTAGCGGGCGGCACAGATACGCAGTATTTT. Amino acids: CSANHLAGGTDTQYF.

The V and J genes are TRBV19 and TRBJ1-1; D might be TRBD1 (5 bases). Germline assignment: CDR1 LNHDA and CDR2 SQIVND (reference sequence). The V end lost 5 bases, the J end lost 6 bases, and 16 bases lay between the germline ends. This CDR3 has 14 amino acids. Here the CDR3 reads CASSPEQARAEAFF. CDR3 nucleotide sequence: TGTGCCAGTAGTCCAGAACAGGCTCGGGCTGAAGCTTTCTTT.

The genes are TRBV27 and TRBJ2-1; tentative D call: TRBD2 (6 bases). With 3 bases removed from V and 5 bases from J, the gap between germline ends came to 20 bases. Per germline, CDR1 MNHEY and CDR2 SMNVEV (reference sequence). The CDR3 is 17 amino acids. The CDR3 nucleotides are TGTGCCAGCAGTTTCTTCCCCAGGCGGGGATTGAACAATGAGCAGTTCTTC. Translation: CASSFFPRRGLNNEQFF.

The gene calls are TRBV15 and TRBJ2-5; 7 nucleotides line up with TRBD2. V gave up 8 bases and J gave up 9 bases; unmatched junction bases: 12. Germline lookup yields CDR1 LNHNV and CDR2 YYDKDF (reference sequence). This CDR3 is built from 13 residues. CDR3 region: CATGTSVGRAQYF. In nucleotides, the CDR3 is TGTGCCACCGGTACTAGCGTAGGCCGGGCCCAGTACTTC.

This rearrangement joins TRBV5-1 to TRBJ2-7; 8 nucleotides match TRBD2. Germline V gene data show CDR1 as SGHRS and CDR2 as YFSETQ. The CDR3 is made up of 17 amino acids. Trimming took 1 base from V and 7 from J; bases not matched to a gene: 16. The CDR3 is CASSLMAGGPLPREQYF. The CDR3 DNA follows: TGCGCCAGCAGCTTGATGGCGGGAGGTCCTTTGCCGCGGGAGCAGTACTTC.

This clonotype was counted a few times. The chain combines TRBV5-6 with TRBJ2-1, with 11 bases matching TRBD2. The CDR3 spans 16 residues. CDR1 is SGHDT, CDR2 YYEEEE, per germline. V lost 4 bases to trimming and J lost 5 bases; unmatched junction nucleotides: 8. CDR3 loop: CASSPRTSGRNNEQFF. DNA of the CDR3: TGTGCCAGCAGCCCGAGAACTAGCGGGAGAAACAATGAGCAGTTCTTC.

This rearrangement joins TRBV20-1 to TRBJ2-7, with TRBD2 matching 9 bases. From germline, CDR1 is DFQATT and CDR2 SNEGSKA (reference sequence). V shed 6 bases, J shed 0 bases, and the junction held 6 bases outside the gene matches. The CDR3 runs 14 residues. CDR3 coding DNA: TGCAGTGCCCGGACTAGCGCGAGCTCCTACGAGCAGTACTTC. Protein product: CSARTSASSYEQYF.

This clonotype showed up just a few times. This chain uses TRBV28 with TRBJ2-7; D is uncertain. The V end was cut by 0 bases, the J end by 1 base, with 10 bases between. This CDR3 has 15 amino acids. Germline V CDR1 and CDR2: MDHEN, SYDVKM. The chain's CDR3 is CASSLWGKGSYEQYF. The DNA of the CDR3 is TGTGCCAGCAGTTTATGGGGGAAGGGTTCCTACGAGCAGTACTTC. The entire variable domain, with the rest obtained from reference TRBV28 and TRBJ2-7, is as follows: DVKVTQSSRYLVKRTGEKVFLECVQDMDHENMFWYRQDPGLGLRLIYFSYDVKMKEKGDIPEGYSVSREKKERFSLILESASTNQTSMYLCASSLWGKGSYEQYFGPGTRLTVT.

This clonotype has a handful of counts. The chain links TRBV29-1 to TRBJ2-7; TRBD1 aligns across 8 bases. The CDR3 runs to 12 residues. CDR1 SQVTM and CDR2 ANQGSEA come from the germline V gene. The trim removed 6 bases at V and 1 base at J, leaving 2 bases unmatched. CDR3 nucleotide sequence: TGCAGCGTGGGACAGGATTCCTACGAGCAGTACTTC. As protein: CSVGQDSYEQYF.

This chain uses TRBV3-1 with TRBJ2-3; D remains unclear. V was cut by 1 base and J by 7 bases, with 9 bases left in between. The CDR3 is 13 amino acids. CDR1 and CDR2 from the germline V gene are LGHDT and YNNKEL (reference sequence). The CDR3 here is CASSQVSPHTQYF. The CDR3 coding sequence is TGTGCCAGCAGCCAAGTGTCTCCTCATACGCAGTATTTT.

Ten or more counts support this clonotype. A junction boundary mismatches the germline segment, possibly from a read error. The chain has TRBV9 and TRBJ2-7, with 12 nucleotides matching TRBD2. Germline V gene sequence: CDR1 SGDLS, CDR2 YYNGEE. This CDR3 region has 14 residues. This CDR3 reads CASSVTSGSYEQYF. The CDR3 DNA sequence: TGCGCCAGCAGCGTGACTAGCGGGAGCTACGAGCAGTACTTC.

This clonotype has a count of ten or more. The chain's CDR3 is CASSSPRGTQYF. CDR3 sequence (DNA): TGTGCCAGCAGTTCCCCCCGGGGTACCCAGTACTTC. The rearrangement joins TRBV12-3 or TRBV12-4 to TRBJ2-5; possible D gene TRBD2, 5 bases. This CDR3 has 12 amino acids. Deletions cut 4 bases from V and 8 bases from J, with 11 bases between.

The CDR3 sequence: CASSHQTGGTEAFF. The CDR3 bases are TGTGCCAGCAGCCATCAGACCGGCGGCACTGAAGCTTTCTTT. The rearrangement links TRBV5-5 to TRBJ1-1; no clear D gene. This CDR3 has 14 amino acids. Germline V gene sequence: CDR1 SGHKS, CDR2 YYEKEE (reference sequence). V dropped 4 bases and J dropped 4 bases, with 14 bases sitting between them. Full variable domain (outside the CDR3, taken from reference TRBV5-5 and TRBJ1-1): DAGVTQSPTHLIKTRGQQVTLRCSPISGHKSVSWYQQVLGQGPQFIFQYYEKEERGRGNFPDRFSARQFPNYSSELNVNALLLGDSALYLCASSHQTGGTEAFFGQGTRLTVV.

This clonotype turned up a few times. V and J are TRBV5-1 and TRBJ2-7; D perhaps matches TRBD1 (6 bases). From germline, CDR1 is SGHRS and CDR2 YFSETQ. The V gene lost 0 bases and the J gene lost 1 base, with 11 bases spanning the gap. This CDR3 has 15 amino acids. CDR3 amino acids: CASSLGTGHSYEQYF. Here the CDR3 DNA reads TGCGCCAGCAGCTTGGGTACAGGGCATTCCTACGAGCAGTACTTC.